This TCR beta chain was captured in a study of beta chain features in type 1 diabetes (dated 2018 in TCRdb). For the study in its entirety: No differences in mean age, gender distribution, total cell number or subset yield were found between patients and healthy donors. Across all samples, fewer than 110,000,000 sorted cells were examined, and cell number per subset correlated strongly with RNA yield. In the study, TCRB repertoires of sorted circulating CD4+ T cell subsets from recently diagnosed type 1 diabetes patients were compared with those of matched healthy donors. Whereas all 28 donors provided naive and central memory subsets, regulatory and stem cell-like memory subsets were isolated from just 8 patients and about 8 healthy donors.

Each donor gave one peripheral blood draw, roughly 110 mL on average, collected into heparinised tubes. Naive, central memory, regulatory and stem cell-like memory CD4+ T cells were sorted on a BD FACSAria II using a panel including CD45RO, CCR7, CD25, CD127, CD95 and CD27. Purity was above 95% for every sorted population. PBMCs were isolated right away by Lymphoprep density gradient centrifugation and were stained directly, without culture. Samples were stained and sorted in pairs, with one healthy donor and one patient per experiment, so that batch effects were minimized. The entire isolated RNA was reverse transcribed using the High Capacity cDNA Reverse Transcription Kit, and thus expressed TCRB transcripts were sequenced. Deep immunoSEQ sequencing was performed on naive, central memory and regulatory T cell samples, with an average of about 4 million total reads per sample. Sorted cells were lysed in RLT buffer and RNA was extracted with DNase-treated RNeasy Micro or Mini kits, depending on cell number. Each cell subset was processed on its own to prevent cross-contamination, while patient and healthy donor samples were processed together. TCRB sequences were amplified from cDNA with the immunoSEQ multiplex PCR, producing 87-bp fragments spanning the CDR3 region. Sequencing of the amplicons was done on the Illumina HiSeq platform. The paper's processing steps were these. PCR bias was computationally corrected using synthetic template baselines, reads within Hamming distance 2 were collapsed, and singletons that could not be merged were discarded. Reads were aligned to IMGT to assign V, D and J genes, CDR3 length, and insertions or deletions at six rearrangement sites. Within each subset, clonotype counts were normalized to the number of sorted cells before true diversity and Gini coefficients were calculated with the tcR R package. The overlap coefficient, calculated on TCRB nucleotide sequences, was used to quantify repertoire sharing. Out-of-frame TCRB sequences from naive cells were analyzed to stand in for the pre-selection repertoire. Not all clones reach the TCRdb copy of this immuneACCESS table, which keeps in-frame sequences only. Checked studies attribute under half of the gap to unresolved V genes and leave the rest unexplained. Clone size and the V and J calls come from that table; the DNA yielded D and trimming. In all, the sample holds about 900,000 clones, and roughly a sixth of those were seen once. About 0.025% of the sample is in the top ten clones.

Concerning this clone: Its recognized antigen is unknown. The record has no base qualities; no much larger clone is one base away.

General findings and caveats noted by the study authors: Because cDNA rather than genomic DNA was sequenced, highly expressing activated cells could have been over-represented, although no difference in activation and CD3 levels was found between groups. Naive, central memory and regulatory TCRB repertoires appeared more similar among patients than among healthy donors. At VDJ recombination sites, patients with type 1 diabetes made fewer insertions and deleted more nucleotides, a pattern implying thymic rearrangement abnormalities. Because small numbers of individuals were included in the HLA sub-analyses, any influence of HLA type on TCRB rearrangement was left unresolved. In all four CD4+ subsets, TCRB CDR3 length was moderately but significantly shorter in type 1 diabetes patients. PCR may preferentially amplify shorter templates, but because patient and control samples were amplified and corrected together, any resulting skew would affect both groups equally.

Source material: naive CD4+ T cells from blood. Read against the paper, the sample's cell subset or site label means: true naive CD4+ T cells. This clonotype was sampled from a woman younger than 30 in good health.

CDR3 sequence: CASSPRGGLNTEAFF. The DNA reads TGTGCCAGCAGCCCCCGGGGGGGGTTGAACACTGAAGCTTTCTTT. The sequence is built from TRBV28 and TRBJ1-1; TRBD1 could be the D gene, as 5 bases match. The CDR3 spans 15 residues, from the cysteine through the phenylalanine. The entry retains the CDR3 DNA only, 45 bases that are in frame from base 1. V is pared back by 6 bases and J by 0 bases, with 14 bases lying between the germline termini. As encoded in the germline V gene, CDR1 is MDHEN while CDR2 is SYDVKM.